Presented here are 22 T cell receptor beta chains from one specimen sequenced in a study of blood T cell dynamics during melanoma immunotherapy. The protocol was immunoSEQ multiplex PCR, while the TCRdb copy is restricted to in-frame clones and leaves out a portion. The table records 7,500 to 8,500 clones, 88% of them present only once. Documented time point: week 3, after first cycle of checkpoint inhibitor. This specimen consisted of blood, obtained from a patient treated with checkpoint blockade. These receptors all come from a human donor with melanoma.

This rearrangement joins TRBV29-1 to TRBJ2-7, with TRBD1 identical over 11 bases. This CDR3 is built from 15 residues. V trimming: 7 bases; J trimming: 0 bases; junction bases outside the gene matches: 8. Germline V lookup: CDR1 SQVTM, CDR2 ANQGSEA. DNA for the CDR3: TGCAGCGCCGTCGGTGGGACAGGGGGCTCCTACGAGCAGTACTTC. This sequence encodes CSAVGGTGGSYEQYF.

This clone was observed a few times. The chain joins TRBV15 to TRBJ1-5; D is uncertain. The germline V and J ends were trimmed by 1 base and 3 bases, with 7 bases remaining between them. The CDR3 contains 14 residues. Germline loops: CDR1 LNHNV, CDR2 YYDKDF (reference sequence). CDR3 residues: CATSRGGNNQPQHF. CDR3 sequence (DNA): TGTGCCACCAGCAGAGGTGGAAACAATCAGCCCCAGCATTTT.

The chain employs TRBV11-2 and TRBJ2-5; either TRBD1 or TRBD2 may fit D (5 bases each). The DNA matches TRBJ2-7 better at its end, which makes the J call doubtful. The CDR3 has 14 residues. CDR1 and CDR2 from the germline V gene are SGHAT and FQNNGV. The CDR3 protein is CASSFGGRGYEQYF. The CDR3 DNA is TGTGCCAGCAGCTTCGGAGGAAGGGGCTACGAGCAGTACTTC.

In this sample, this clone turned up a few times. CDR3 in amino acids: CASSLGYEQYF. The CDR3 nucleotides read TGTGCCAGCAGCTTGGGCTACGAGCAGTACTTC. This chain joins TRBV5-4 and TRBJ2-7; D not certain. The CDR3 is made up of 11 amino acids. The germline V gene encodes CDR1 SGHNT and CDR2 YYREEE (reference sequence). V lost 0 bases and J 3 bases, leaving 1 base between the germline ends.

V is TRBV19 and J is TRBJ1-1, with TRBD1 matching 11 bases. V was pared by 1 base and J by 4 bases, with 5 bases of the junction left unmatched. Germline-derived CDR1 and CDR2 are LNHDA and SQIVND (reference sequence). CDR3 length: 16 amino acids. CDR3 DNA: TGTGCCAGTAGTATAGCGGGACAGGGGGTGAGCACTGAAGCTTTCTTT. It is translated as CASSIAGQGVSTEAFF.

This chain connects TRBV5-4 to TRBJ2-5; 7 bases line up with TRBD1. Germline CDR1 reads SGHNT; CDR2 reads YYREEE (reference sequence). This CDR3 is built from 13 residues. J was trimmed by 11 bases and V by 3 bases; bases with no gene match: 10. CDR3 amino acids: CASSSTGIGEQYF. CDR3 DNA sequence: TGTGCCAGCAGCTCGACAGGGATCGGGGAGCAGTACTTC. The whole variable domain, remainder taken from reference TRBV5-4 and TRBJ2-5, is ETGVTQSPTHLIKTRGQQVTLRCSSQSGHNTVSWYQQALGQGPQFIFQYYREEENGRGNFPPRFSGLQFPNYSSELNVNALELDDSALYLCASSSTGIGEQYFGPGTRLLVL.

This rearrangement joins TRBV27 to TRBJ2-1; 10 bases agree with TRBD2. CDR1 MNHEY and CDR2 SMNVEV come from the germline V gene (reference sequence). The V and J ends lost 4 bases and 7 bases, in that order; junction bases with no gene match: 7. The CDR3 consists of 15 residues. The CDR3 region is CASSSPSGGWNEQFF. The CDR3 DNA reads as TGTGCCAGCAGTTCCCCTAGCGGGGGCTGGAATGAGCAGTTCTTC.

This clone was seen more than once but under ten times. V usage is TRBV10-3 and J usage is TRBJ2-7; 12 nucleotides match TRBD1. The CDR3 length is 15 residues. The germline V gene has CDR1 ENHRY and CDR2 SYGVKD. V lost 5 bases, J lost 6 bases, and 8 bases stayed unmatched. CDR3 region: CAISPGQGARGEQYF. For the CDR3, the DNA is TGTGCCATCAGTCCGGGACAGGGGGCGCGGGGCGAGCAGTACTTC.

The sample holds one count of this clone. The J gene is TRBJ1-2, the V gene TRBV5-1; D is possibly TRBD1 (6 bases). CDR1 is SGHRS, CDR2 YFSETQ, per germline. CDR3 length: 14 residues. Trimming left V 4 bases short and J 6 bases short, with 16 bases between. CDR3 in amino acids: CASSLGQTIDGYTF. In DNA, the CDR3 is TGCGCCAGCAGCCTCGGACAGACGATCGATGGCTACACCTTC.

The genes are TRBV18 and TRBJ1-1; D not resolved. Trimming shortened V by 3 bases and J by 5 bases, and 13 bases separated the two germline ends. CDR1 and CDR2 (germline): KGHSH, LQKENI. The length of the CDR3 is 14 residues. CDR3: CASSPSYRQTEAFF. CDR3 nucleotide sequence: TGTGCCAGCTCACCCAGCTACCGGCAAACTGAAGCTTTCTTT.

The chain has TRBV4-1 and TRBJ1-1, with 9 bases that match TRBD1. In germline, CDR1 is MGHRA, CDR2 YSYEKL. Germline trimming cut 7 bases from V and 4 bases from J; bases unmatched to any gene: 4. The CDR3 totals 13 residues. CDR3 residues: CASKGQGPTEAFF. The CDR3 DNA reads TGCGCCAGCAAGGGACAGGGCCCCACTGAAGCTTTCTTT.

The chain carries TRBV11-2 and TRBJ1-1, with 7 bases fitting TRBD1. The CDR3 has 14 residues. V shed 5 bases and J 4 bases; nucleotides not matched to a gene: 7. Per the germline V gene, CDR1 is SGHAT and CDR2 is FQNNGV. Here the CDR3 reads CASSLPRQGTEAFF. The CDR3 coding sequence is TGTGCCAGCAGCCTCCCCCGACAGGGCACTGAAGCTTTCTTT.

The CDR3 nucleotides are TGTGCCAGTACCGGACGTGAGGGTCTGGAAAAACTGTTTTTT. It specifies CASTGREGLEKLFF. The chain joins TRBV19 to TRBJ1-4; D unclear. The CDR3 loop spans 14 amino acids. Per germline, CDR1 LNHDA and CDR2 SQIVND (reference sequence). The V gene lost 7 bases and the J gene lost 8 bases, with 17 bases spanning the gap.

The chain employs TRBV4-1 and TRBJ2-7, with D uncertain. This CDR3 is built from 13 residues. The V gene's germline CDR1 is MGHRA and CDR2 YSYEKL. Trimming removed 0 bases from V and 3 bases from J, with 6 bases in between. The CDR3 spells CASSQDIFYEQYF. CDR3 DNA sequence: TGCGCCAGCAGCCAAGATATATTCTACGAGCAGTACTTC.

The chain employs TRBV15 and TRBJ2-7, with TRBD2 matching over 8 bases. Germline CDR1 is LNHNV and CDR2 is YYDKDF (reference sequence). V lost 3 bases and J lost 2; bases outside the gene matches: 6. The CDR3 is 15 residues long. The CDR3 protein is CATSRSGAGAYEQYF. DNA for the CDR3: TGTGCCACCAGCAGGAGCGGAGCGGGGGCCTACGAGCAGTACTTC. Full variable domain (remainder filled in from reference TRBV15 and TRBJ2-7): DAMVIQNPRYQVTQFGKPVTLSCSQTLNHNVMYWYQQKSSQAPKLLFHYYDKDFNNEADTPDNFQSRRPNTSFCFLDIRSPGLGDTAMYLCATSRSGAGAYEQYFGPGTRLTVT.

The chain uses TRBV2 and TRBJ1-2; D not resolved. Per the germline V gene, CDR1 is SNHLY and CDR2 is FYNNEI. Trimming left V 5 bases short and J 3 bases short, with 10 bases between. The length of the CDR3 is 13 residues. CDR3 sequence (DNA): TGTGCCAGCAGTCGAGATCCTTACTATGGCTACACCTTC. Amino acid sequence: CASSRDPYYGYTF.

The CDR3 here is CASSQRGGYEQYF. The DNA for the CDR3 is TGTGCCAGCAGCCAACGAGGGGGTTACGAGCAGTACTTC. The V gene is TRBV11-3, the J gene TRBJ2-5; possible D gene TRBD1, 6 bases. The J call is doubtful: the DNA matches TRBJ2-7 better. The CDR3 runs 13 residues. Germline V gene lookup returns CDR1 SGHNT and CDR2 YENEEA.

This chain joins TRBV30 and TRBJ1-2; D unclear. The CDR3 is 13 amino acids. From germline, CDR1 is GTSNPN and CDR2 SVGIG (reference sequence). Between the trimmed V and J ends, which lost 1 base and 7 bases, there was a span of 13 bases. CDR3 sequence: CAWSERASSGYTF. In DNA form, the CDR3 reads TGTGCCTGGAGTGAACGGGCCTCCAGTGGCTACACCTTC.

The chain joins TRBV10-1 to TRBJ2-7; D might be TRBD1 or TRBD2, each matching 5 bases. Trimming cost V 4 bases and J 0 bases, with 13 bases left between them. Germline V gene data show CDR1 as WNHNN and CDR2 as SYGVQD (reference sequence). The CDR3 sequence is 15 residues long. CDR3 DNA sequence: TGCGCCAGCAGTGCGGCAGGGACGAGCTCCTACGAGCAGTACTTC. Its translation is CASSAAGTSSYEQYF.

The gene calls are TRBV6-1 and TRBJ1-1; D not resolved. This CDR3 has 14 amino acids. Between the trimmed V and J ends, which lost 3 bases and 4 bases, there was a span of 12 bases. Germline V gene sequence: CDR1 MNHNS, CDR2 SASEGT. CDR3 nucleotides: TGTGCCAGCAGTGAGACGGGTGCGGTCACTGAAGCTTTCTTT. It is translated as CASSETGAVTEAFF.

CDR3: CASSSPGVGYGYTF. The CDR3 nucleotides read TGTGCCAGCAGTTCCCCAGGGGTTGGTTATGGCTACACCTTC. This chain joins TRBV27 and TRBJ1-2; D might be TRBD1 (6 bases). The CDR3 totals 14 residues. Deletions cut 4 bases from V and 5 bases from J, with 14 bases between. Germline lookup yields CDR1 MNHEY and CDR2 SMNVEV (reference sequence).

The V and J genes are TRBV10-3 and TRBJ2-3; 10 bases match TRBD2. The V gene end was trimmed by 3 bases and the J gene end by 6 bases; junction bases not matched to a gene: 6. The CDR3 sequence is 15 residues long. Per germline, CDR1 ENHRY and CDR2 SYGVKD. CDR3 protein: CAISETSGTGDTQYF. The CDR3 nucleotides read TGTGCCATCAGTGAAACTAGCGGGACCGGGGATACGCAGTATTTT.